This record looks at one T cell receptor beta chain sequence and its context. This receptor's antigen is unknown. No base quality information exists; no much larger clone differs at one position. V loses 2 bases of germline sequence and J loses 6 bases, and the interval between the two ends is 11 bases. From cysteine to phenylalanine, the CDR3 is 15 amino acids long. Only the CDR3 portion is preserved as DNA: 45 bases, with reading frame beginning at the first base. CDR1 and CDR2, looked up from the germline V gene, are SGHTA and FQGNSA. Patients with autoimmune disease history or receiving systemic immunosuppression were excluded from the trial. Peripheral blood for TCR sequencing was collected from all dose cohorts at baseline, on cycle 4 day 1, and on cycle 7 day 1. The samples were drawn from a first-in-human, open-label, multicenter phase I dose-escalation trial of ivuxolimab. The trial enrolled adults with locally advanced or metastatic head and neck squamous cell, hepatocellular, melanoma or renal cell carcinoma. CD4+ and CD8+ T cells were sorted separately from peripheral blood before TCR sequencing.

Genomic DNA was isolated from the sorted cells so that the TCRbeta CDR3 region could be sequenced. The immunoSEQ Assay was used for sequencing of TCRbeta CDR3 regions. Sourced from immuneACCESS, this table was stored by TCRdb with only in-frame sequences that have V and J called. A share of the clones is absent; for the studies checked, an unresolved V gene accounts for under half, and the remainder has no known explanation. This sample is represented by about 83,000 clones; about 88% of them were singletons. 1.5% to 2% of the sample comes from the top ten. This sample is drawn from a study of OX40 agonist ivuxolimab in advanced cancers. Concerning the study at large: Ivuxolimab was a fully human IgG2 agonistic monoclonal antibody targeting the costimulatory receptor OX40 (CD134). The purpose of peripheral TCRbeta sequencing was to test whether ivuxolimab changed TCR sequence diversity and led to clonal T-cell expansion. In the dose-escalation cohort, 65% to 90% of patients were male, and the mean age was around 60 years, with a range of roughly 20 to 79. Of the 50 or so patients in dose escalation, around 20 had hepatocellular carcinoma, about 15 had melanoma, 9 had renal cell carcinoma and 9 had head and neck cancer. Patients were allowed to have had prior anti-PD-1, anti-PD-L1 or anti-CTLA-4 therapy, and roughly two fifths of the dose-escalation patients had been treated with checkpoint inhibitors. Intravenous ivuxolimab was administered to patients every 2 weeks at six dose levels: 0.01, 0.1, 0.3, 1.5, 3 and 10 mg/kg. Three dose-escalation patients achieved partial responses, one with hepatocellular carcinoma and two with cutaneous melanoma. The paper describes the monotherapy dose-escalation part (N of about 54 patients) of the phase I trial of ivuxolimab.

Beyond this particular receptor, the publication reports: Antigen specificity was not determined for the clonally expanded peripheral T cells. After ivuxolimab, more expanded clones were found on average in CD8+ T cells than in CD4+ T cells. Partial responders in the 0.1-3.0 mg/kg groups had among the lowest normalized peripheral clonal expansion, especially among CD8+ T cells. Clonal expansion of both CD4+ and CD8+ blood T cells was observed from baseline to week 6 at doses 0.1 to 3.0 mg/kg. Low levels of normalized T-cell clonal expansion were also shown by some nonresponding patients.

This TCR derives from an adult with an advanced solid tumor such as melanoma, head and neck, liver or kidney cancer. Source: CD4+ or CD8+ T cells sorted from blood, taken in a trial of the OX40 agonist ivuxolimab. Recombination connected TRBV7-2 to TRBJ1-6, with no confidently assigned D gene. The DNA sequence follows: TGTGCCAGCAGCTTATCTGGGGTTGGTAATTCACCCCTCCACTTT. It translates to CASSLSGVGNSPLHF.